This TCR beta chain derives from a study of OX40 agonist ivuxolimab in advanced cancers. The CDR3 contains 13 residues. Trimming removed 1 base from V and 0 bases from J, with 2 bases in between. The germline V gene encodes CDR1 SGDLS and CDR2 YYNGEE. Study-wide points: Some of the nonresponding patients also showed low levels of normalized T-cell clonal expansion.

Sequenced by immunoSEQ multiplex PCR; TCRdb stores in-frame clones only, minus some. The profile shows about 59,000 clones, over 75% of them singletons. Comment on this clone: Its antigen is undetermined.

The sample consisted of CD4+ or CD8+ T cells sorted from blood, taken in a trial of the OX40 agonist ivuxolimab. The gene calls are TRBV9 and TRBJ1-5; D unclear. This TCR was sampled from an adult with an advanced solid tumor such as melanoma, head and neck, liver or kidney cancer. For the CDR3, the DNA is TGTGCCAGCAGCGTAACTAGCAATCAGCCCCAGCATTTT. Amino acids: CASSVTSNQPQHF.